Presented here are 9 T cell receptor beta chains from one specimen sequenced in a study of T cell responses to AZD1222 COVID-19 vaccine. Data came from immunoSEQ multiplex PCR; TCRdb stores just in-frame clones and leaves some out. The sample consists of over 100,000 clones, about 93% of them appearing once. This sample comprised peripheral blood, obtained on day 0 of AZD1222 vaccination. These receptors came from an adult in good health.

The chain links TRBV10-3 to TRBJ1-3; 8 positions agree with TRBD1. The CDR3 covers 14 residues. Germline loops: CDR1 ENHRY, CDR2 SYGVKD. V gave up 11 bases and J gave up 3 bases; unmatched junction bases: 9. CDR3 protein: CAVRTGSSGNTIYF. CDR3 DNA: TGTGCCGTCCGGACAGGGAGTAGTGGAAACACCATATATTTT.

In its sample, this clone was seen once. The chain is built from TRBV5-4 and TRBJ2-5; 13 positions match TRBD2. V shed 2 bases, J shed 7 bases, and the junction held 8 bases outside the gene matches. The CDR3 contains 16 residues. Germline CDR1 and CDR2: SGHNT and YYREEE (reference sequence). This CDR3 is CASSFSGTSGVLTQYF. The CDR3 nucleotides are TGTGCCAGCAGCTTCTCCGGGACTAGCGGGGTGCTGACCCAGTACTTC.

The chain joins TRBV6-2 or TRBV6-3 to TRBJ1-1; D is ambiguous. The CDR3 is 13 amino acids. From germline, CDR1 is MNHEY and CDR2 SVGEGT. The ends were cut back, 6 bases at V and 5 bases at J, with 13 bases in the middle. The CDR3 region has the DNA TGTGCCAGCAGCCCTGCTGGTCGGACTGAAGCTTTCTTT. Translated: CASSPAGRTEAFF.

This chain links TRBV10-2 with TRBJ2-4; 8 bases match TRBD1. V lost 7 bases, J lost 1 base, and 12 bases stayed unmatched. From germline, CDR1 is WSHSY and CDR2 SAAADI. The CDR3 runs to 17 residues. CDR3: CASMKDRVNRAKNIQYF. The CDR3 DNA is TGCGCCAGCATGAAGGACAGGGTGAATCGGGCCAAAAACATTCAGTACTTC.

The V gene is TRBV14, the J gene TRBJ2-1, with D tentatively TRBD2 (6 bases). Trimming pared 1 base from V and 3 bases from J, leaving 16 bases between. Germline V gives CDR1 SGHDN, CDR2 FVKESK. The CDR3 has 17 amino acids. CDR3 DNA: TGTGCCAGCAGCCAAGTTGCCTGGAGGGGCCTCTACAATGAGCAGTTCTTC. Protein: CASSQVAWRGLYNEQFF.

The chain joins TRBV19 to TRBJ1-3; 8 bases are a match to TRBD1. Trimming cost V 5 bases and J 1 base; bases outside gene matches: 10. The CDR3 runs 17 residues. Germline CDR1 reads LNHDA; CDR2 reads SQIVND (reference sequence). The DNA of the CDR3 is TGTGCCAGTAGTCTCCGGACAGGGCTAGGATCTGGAAACACCATATATTTT. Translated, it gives CASSLRTGLGSGNTIYF.

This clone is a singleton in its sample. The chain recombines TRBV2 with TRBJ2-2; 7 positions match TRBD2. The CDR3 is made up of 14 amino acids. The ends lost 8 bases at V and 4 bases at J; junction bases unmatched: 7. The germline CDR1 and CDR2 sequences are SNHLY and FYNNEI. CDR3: CASGRGRGTGELFF. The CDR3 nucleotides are TGTGCCAGCGGGCGCGGGAGAGGCACCGGGGAGCTGTTTTTT.

The CDR3 coding sequence is TGTGCCTGGAGTGCCCTGACAGGGGGCTATGGCTACACCTTC. Translated, it gives CAWSALTGGYGYTF. This chain links TRBV30 with TRBJ1-2; TRBD1 matches at 9 bases. Trimming removed 1 base from V and 4 bases from J; junction bases left unmatched: 4. This CDR3 comprises 14 residues. From germline, CDR1 is GTSNPN and CDR2 SVGIG (reference sequence).

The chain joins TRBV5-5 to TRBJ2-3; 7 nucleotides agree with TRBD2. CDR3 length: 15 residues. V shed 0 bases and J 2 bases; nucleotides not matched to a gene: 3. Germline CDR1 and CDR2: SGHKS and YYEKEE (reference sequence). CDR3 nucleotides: TGTGCCAGCAGCTTGGGTCTAGCGGTCACAGATACGCAGTATTTT. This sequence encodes CASSLGLAVTDTQYF. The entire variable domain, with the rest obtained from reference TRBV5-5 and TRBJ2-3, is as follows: DAGVTQSPTHLIKTRGQQVTLRCSPISGHKSVSWYQQVLGQGPQFIFQYYEKEERGRGNFPDRFSARQFPNYSSELNVNALLLGDSALYLCASSLGLAVTDTQYFGPGTRLTVL.